This T cell receptor (beta chain) comes out of a study of shared clonotypes between healthy human individuals. Study-wide results and limits: Among donors, the sharing of clonotypes was expected to be influenced by sequencing depth.

Germline CDR1 is MNHNY and CDR2 is SVGAGI (reference sequence). V lost 10 bases to trimming and J lost 4 bases; unmatched junction nucleotides: 2. The CDR3 contains 11 residues. Profiling relied on immunoSEQ multiplex PCR, and the TCRdb table lists in-frame clones only, not all of them. This table holds about 510,000 clones, around 79% found once. As regards this clone: Its antigen is still unknown.

The donors were all Caucasian adults (living in Nashville, Tennessee). This clonotype originated in a woman in her thirties or forties in good health. Some clones in this sample may be carry-over from other donors' samples. Sequenced sample: PBMCs. This chain joins TRBV6-6 and TRBJ2-3, with 7 bases fitting TRBD2. Written as DNA, the CDR3 is TGTGCCACCAGCGGGGCAGATACGCAGTATTTT. Translated, it gives CATSGADTQYF.